The rows below give T cell receptor beta chains drawn from one sample of a study of tumor-infiltrating lymphocytes in localized non-small cell lung cancer. Profiled with immunoSEQ multiplex PCR; TCRdb holds only in-frame clones, not every one. The sample includes 5,000 to 6,500 clones, around 80% seen only once; the top ten take 6%. The specimen was lung tumor tissue. The receptor source for this set is a human donor with non-small cell lung cancer. Each CDR3 is given without its conserved first and last residue. Rows may omit the clone size; those that give it use once, few, many or a size class.

CDR3aa	j_gene	len	v_gene	abundance
ASRGQSQETQY	TRBJ2-5	11	TRBV11-3	NA
ASRGSYGEQY	TRBJ2-7	10	TRBV6-5	NA
ASSYWDRGPRAF	TRBJ1-1	12	TRBV7-9	NA
ASSELFAVAEEQY	TRBJ2-7	13	TRBV2	NA
SVEDQGRSSYNEQF	TRBJ2-1	14	TRBV29-1	NA
ASSLGDGLAGGETQY	TRBJ2-5	15	TRBV7-7	NA
ASRHSISSYEQY	TRBJ2-7	12	TRBV10-1	few
ASSYSAGENNEQF	TRBJ2-1	13	TRBV6-5	NA
ASSQRQSTDTQY	TRBJ2-3	12	TRBV19	NA
ASSRSSTGELF	TRBJ2-2	11	TRBV19	few
ASSLGALSSYNSPLH	TRBJ1-6	15	TRBV5-1	once
ASSSLGPNTDTQY	TRBJ2-3	13	TRBV7-3	NA
ASGYRTGEGETQY	TRBJ2-5	13	TRBV12-5	NA
ASSLISGPSYEQY	TRBJ2-7	13	TRBV5-1	NA
ASSSSRDYLTGELF	TRBJ2-2	14	TRBV5-1	NA
AWTLGGNTEAF	TRBJ1-1	11	TRBV30	NA
ASSYGIGGVTEAF	TRBJ1-1	13	TRBV6-5	NA
ASSPFRGNRYEQF	TRBJ2-1	13	TRBV19	NA
ASSIDRGPLEQY	TRBJ2-7	12	TRBV7-2	NA
ASRLRFRDTF	TRBJ2-7	10	TRBV28	NA
ASSRGQGVSYEQY	TRBJ2-7	13	TRBV6-6	NA
ASSFSGDQPQH	TRBJ1-5	11	TRBV28	NA
ASSPTTGNEQF	TRBJ2-1	11	TRBV11-2	NA
ASSFADGTDTQY	TRBJ2-3	12	TRBV7-2	NA
ASSVLSGANTGELF	TRBJ2-2	14	TRBV7-9	NA
ASSVGVGLYEQY	TRBJ2-7	12	TRBV9	NA
ATSRAGIEAF	TRBJ1-1	10	TRBV15	NA
ASSSSGNNEQF	TRBJ2-1	11	TRBV7-6	NA
ASSRPQGGQHNEQF	TRBJ2-1	14	TRBV27	once
ASSVNPGELF	TRBJ2-2	10	TRBV5-1	NA
ASSWDRGEGANEKLF	TRBJ1-4	15	TRBV7-9	NA
ASSPTGLAGEQY	TRBJ2-7	12	TRBV28	NA
ASSLTGGRQETQY	TRBJ2-5	13	TRBV18	NA
ASSLGSGVSTDTQY	TRBJ2-3	14	TRBV11-2	NA
ASQLTGNTEAF	TRBJ1-1	11	TRBV18	NA
ASTPVSGRAYNEQF	TRBJ2-1	14	TRBV19	NA
ASSLGTGSDGELF	TRBJ2-2	13	TRBV7-9	NA
ASSYSGQINEKLF	TRBJ1-4	13	TRBV6-5	NA
ASSERTQSNQPQH	TRBJ1-5	13	TRBV2	NA
ASTGGYNEQF	TRBJ2-1	10	TRBV19	NA
ASSLDRAGREKLF	TRBJ1-4	13	TRBV11-3	NA
AARGGQFPEAF	TRBJ1-1	11	TRBV10-3	NA
ASSEWDRARDTQY	TRBJ2-3	13	TRBV19	NA
ASSGGGSGELF	TRBJ2-2	11	TRBV19	once
ASSQIQGQETQY	TRBJ2-5	12	TRBV14	NA
ATSRGRGTNIQY	TRBJ2-4	12	TRBV15	NA
ASRPQGGTEAF	TRBJ1-1	11	TRBV19	few
ASSQTQQTGNYGYT	TRBJ1-2	14	TRBV4-1	NA
ASSSGTGLQPQH	TRBJ1-5	12	TRBV7-2	few
ASSSAYRGLGEKLF	TRBJ1-4	14	TRBV28	NA
ASSLGQPYGYT	TRBJ1-2	11	TRBV5-1	NA